The clone carrying this TCR beta chain was detected only a few times. As yet, its antigen is unknown. The sample comes from a study of blood T cells in healthy people across ages. Points from the study as a whole: Per million T cells, TCR beta diversity dropped about linearly as age rose.

Trimming took off 0 bases at V and 8 bases at J, with 13 bases between the two ends. Germline V gene sequence: CDR1 GTSNPN, CDR2 SVGIG (reference sequence). The CDR3 consists of 13 residues. Primers used in a second PCR of roughly 7 to 12 cycles were a sample-barcoded 5' primer and a J-beta primer mix. Every cDNA molecule bore a tag from a template-switch adaptor containing 12 random nucleotides. MiXCR, run by TCRdb on the 5' RACE reads, gives a single entry per CDR3 protein. The sample includes about 1.1 million distinct CDR3 sequences, roughly two fifths seen only once; the top ten take under 15%. This TCR was sampled from a man in his late teens or twenties in good health. The specimen was blood. The V and J genes are TRBV30 and TRBJ1-2; D perhaps matches TRBD1 (6 bases). The CDR3 DNA follows: TGTGCCTGGAGTGTACCGACAGGTTCCGGCTACACCTTC. As protein: CAWSVPTGSGYTF.